The 2 T cell receptor beta chains listed next were all sequenced from one sample in a study of human T cells and chemical hapten exposure. Stated time point: pre-sensitization, week 0. Treatment denoted: therapeutic diphenylcyclopropenone sensitization with weekly scalp DPC. One entry per CDR3 protein results from TCRdb running MiXCR on the RACE reads. This table has around 350,000 distinct CDR3 sequences, over 5% appearing once. Sequenced here: whole blood, sampled in connection with sensitization to the hapten diphenylcyclopropenone (DPC). The receptors originated from a woman under 30 with alopecia areata. Some clones in this sample may be carry-over from other donors' samples.

This rearrangement joins TRBV9 to TRBJ2-3, with 8 bases matching TRBD2. The J segment lost 7 bases and the V segment lost 4 bases, leaving 8 bases of the junction unmatched. This CDR3 is built from 14 residues. Germline V CDR1 and CDR2: SGDLS, YYNGEE. This CDR3 is CASSPGLAENTQYF. The CDR3 nucleotides read TGTGCCAGCAGCCCAGGACTAGCAGAGAATACGCAGTATTTT.

This clonotype was seen more than once but under ten times. V and J are TRBV6-2 or TRBV6-3 and TRBJ1-1; D is unclear. The CDR3 covers 14 residues. Germline V gene lookup returns CDR1 MNHEY and CDR2 SVGEGT. Between the trimmed V and J ends, which lost 7 bases and 6 bases, there was a span of 18 bases. CDR3 sequence (DNA): TGTGCCAGCAAGCTCACCGATCCACTGCCTGAAGCTTTCTTT. Protein product: CASKLTDPLPEAFF.